In its sample, the clone carrying this T cell receptor beta chain was seen many times. Profiling of TCR beta VDJ combinations and CDR3 sequences used genomic DNA as template. From the reads, TCRdb called clonotypes with MiXCR, one entry per CDR3 protein. The profile covers 150,000 to 200,000 distinct CDR3 sequences, with under 50% appearing a single time and 1.8% taken by the ten largest. The data derive from a study of CD8+CD57+ T cells in acquired aplastic anemia. Whole-study context: Average DNA yield from sorted CD4+ and CD8+ cells was 3.2 ug.

The CDR3 is 16 residues long. The germline V gene has CDR1 SGHAT and CDR2 FQNNGV. V lost 0 bases, J lost 5 bases, and 15 bases lay in between. CD8+CD57+ cell expansion, shown by flow cytometry, had occurred in the patients selected for sequencing. The V and J genes are TRBV11-2 and TRBJ2-3; D is possibly TRBD2 (5 bases). Sequences were obtained from sorted CD4+, CD8+, or CD8+CD57+ T cells (not recorded which) from PBMCs. The origin of this receptor is a human donor with aplastic anemia. For the CDR3, the DNA is TGTGCCAGCAGCTTAGAAAGGGTCTACGGAGGAGATACGCAGTATTTT. Its translation is CASSLERVYGGDTQYF.